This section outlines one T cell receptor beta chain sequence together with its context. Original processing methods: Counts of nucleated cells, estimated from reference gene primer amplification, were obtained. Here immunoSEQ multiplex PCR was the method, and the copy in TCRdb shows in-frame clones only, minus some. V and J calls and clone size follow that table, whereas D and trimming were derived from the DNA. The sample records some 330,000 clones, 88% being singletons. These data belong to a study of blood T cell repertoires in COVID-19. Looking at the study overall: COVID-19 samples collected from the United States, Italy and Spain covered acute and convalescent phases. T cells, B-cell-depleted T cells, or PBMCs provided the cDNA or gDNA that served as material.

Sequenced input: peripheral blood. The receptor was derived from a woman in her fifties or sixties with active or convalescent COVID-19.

CDR3 sequence reads: CASSQDTEAYNSPLHF. The CDR3 coding sequence is TGTGCCAGCAGCCAAGACACCGAGGCCTATAATTCACCCCTCCACTTT. The chain joins TRBV4-2 to TRBJ1-6; D gene unclear. Trimming took off 0 bases at V and 2 bases at J, with 8 bases between the two ends. CDR3 size: 16 residues. From germline, CDR1 is LGHNA and CDR2 YNFKEQ.